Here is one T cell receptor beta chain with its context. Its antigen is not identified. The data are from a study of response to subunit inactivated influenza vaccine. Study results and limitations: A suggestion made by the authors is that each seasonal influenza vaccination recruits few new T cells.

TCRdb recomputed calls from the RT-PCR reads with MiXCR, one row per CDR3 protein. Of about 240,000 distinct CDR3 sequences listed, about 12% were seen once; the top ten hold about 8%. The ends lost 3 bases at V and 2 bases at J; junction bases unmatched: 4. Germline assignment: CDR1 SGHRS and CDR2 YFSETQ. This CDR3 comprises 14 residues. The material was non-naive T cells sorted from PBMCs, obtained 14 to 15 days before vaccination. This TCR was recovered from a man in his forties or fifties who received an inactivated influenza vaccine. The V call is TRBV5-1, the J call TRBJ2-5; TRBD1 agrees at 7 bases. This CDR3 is CASSWTGQQETQYF. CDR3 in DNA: TGCGCCAGCAGCTGGACGGGACAGCAAGAGACCCAGTACTTC.